This T cell receptor beta chain emerged from a study of cytomegalovirus exposure and HLA in healthy donors. Regarding the study as a whole: Most CMV-associated TCR beta chains were later found to appear HLA-restricted. An analysis was carried out later, and it reportedly showed fewer N-insertions in an Asian-associated ancestry cluster than the approximately 700-donor mean.

13 Jbeta primers and 60 Vbeta primers were used for the PCR. The data were produced by immunoSEQ multiplex PCR, yet TCRdb's version contains in-frame clones alone and is incomplete. The sample comprises 140,000 or so clones, roughly 80% of which are singletons, and around 1.3% rests with the top ten. Of note for this clone: The antigen is unknown.

At collection, donors were nominally healthy, but unrecorded immune exposures were probable. Germline-derived CDR1 and CDR2 are MNHEY and SMNVEV (reference sequence). This CDR3 spans 14 amino acids. The trim removed 2 bases at V and 7 bases at J, leaving 6 bases unmatched. The chain combines TRBV27 with TRBJ2-7; TRBD1 matches at 9 bases. The clonotype was recovered from a female donor in good health and CMV-seronegative. The sample was PBMCs. In DNA, the CDR3 is TGTGCCAGCAGTTTAACGGACAGGGGTGAGGAGCAGTACTTC. Amino acid sequence: CASSLTDRGEEQYF.